Following are 21 T cell receptor beta chains from one sample sequenced in a study of pediatric ulcerative colitis. This table comes from immunoSEQ multiplex PCR, and its TCRdb copy is limited to in-frame clones, with some not included. The sample comprises more than 40,000 clones, roughly 79% of which are singletons, and roughly 3.4% rests with the top ten. During colonoscopy, one to two rectal pinch biopsies were collected. Sequenced: gut tissue. The receptors derive from a girl under 18 with moderate ulcerative colitis.

This clone was seen just once. This chain's CDR3 is CASSLKVYGTEAFF. CDR3 bases: TGTGCCAGCAGCTTAAAGGTTTATGGCACTGAAGCTTTCTTT. The V call is TRBV7-3, the J call TRBJ1-1; D is unclear. The germline CDR1 and CDR2 sequences are SGHTA and FQGTGA. Trimming cost V 1 base and J 4 bases, with 10 bases left between them. CDR3 size: 14 residues.

This chain connects TRBV15 to TRBJ2-3, with D uncertain. Germline assignment: CDR1 LNHNV and CDR2 YYDKDF (reference sequence). The CDR3 has 15 amino acids. V lost 0 bases and J lost 4, with 11 bases in between. CDR3 DNA sequence: TGTGCCACCAGCAGAGATTGGCAGGCCCCAGATACGCAGTATTTT. Translated, it gives CATSRDWQAPDTQYF.

This clone has more than one count but fewer than ten. The V gene is TRBV27, the J gene TRBJ2-7, with 10 bases identical to TRBD1. V lost 8 bases and J lost 11; bases outside the gene matches: 9. This CDR3 comprises 12 residues. Germline assignment: CDR1 MNHEY and CDR2 SMNVEV (reference sequence). The CDR3 protein is CASRDRGLWEYF. The CDR3 DNA reads TGTGCCAGCCGGGACAGGGGCCTCTGGGAGTACTTC.

This clone was detected only a few times. The V and J genes are TRBV28 and TRBJ2-3; the D call may be TRBD1 or TRBD2 (5 bases each). Trimming pared 7 bases from V and 0 bases from J, leaving 14 bases between. The CDR3 length is 15 residues. CDR1 is MDHEN, CDR2 SYDVKM, per germline. The CDR3 bases are TGTGCCAGCAAATCCCTGGGGGTTAGCACAGATACGCAGTATTTT. Its translation is CASKSLGVSTDTQYF.

This chain uses TRBV19 with TRBJ2-2; 7 bases line up with TRBD1. CDR1 and CDR2 (germline): LNHDA, SQIVND (reference sequence). The CDR3 loop spans 15 amino acids. After removal of 10 bases from V and 0 bases from J, the junction contained 8 bases not matched to a gene. The CDR3 loop reads CATTGTASNTGELFF. CDR3 nucleotides: TGTGCCACCACGGGGACAGCTTCGAACACCGGGGAGCTGTTTTTT.

V gene TRBV11-2 combines with J gene TRBJ2-5; possibly TRBD1 for D (6 bases). The germline gives CDR1 SGHAT, CDR2 FQNNGV. The length of the CDR3 is 14 residues. The germline V and J ends were trimmed by 4 bases and 5 bases, with 14 bases remaining between them. CDR3 in amino acids: CASSSNRVMETQYF. DNA for the CDR3: TGTGCCAGCAGCTCAAACAGGGTAATGGAGACCCAGTACTTC.

This clone was detected only once. The CDR3 DNA is TGTGCCAGCAGCAAAGAAGTCGGGGGCACCGGGGAGCTGTTTTTT. Protein: CASSKEVGGTGELFF. This rearrangement joins TRBV11-2 to TRBJ2-2; perhaps TRBD2 as D (6 bases). The CDR3 sequence is 15 residues long. Between the trimmed V and J ends, which lost 5 bases and 4 bases, there was a span of 14 bases. The germline V gene encodes CDR1 SGHAT and CDR2 FQNNGV.

This chain links TRBV19 with TRBJ2-1; a possible D gene is TRBD2 (6 bases). The germline V gene encodes CDR1 LNHDA and CDR2 SQIVND (reference sequence). Trimming took off 6 bases at V and 0 bases at J, with 30 bases between the two ends. This CDR3 region has 21 residues. The CDR3 reads CASSNPGLRTSMPSSYNEQFF. The CDR3, as DNA: TGTGCCAGTAGCAACCCGGGACTTCGAACATCGATGCCCAGCTCCTACAATGAGCAGTTCTTC.

This clone was seen once. The CDR3 sequence: CASSSLQGHTEAFF. CDR3 coding DNA: TGTGCCAGCAGTTCCCTACAGGGGCACACTGAAGCTTTCTTT. J is TRBJ1-1 and V is TRBV6-5; 7 nucleotides match TRBD1. CDR3 length: 14 residues. Germline V gene data show CDR1 as MNHEY and CDR2 as SVGAGI. With V trimmed by 4 bases and J by 3 bases, 5 bases remained unmatched.

The chain has TRBV6-5 and TRBJ2-5, with no clear D. Looked up from germline, CDR1 is MNHEY and CDR2 is SVGAGI. The CDR3 runs 13 residues. The DNA of the CDR3 is TGTGCGATAGGGCGCTTAGGGCAAGAGACCCAGTACTTC. Residues: CAIGRLGQETQYF.

The chain has TRBV4-2 and TRBJ2-7; D not resolved. Germline CDR1 and CDR2: LGHNA and YNFKEQ. The CDR3 spans 14 residues. Trimming took off 4 bases at V and 3 bases at J, with 13 bases between the two ends. The DNA of the CDR3 is TGTGCCAGCAGCCTGACGGAAGAAGGCTACGAGCAGTACTTC. Amino acids: CASSLTEEGYEQYF.

Points on this clone: Other DNA sequences of this sample code for an identical CDR3. The chain combines TRBV5-1 with TRBJ1-6; D is possibly TRBD1 (5 bases). Germline CDR1 SGHRS, CDR2 YFSETQ. The length of the CDR3 is 15 residues. Trimming shortened V by 1 base and J by 10 bases, and 15 bases separated the two germline ends. CDR3 nucleotide sequence: TGCGCCAGCAGCTTGAAAGGGCAGGGAGGCTCACCCCTCCACTTT. It yields the protein CASSLKGQGGSPLHF.

V gene TRBV6-4 combines with J gene TRBJ2-2; 7 bases fit TRBD1. There are 16 residues in the CDR3. The germline V gene has CDR1 MRHNA and CDR2 SNTAGT. The V segment lost 0 bases and the J segment 1 base; nucleotides outside the gene matches: 2. CDR3 DNA sequence: TGTGCCAGCAGTGACTCGCGGACAGGGAACACCGGGGAGCTGTTTTTT. Residues: CASSDSRTGNTGELFF.

This clone has just a few counts. This chain uses TRBV4-1 with TRBJ1-2, with a tentative D call TRBD1 (5 bases). The CDR3 contains 13 residues. The V end lost 5 bases, the J end lost 7 bases, and 14 bases lay between the germline ends. Germline-derived CDR1 and CDR2 are MGHRA and YSYEKL. CDR3 residues: CASSAVYGGGYTF. The DNA of the CDR3 is TGCGCCAGCAGCGCGGTCTACGGGGGTGGCTACACCTTC.

In the case of this clone: Other DNA sequences in the sample encode the same CDR3. The gene calls are TRBV5-1 and TRBJ2-1; D is undetermined. The CDR3 extends over 13 amino acids. The V end lost 0 bases, the J end lost 3 bases, and 4 bases lay between the germline ends. Germline loops: CDR1 SGHRS, CDR2 YFSETQ. The CDR3 here is CASSLDGYNEQFF. The CDR3 DNA sequence: TGCGCCAGCAGCTTGGACGGCTACAATGAGCAGTTCTTC.

This chain connects TRBV6-5 to TRBJ1-3, with a possible D match to TRBD1 (6 bases). Germline CDR1 MNHEY, CDR2 SVGAGI. The CDR3 loop spans 15 amino acids. Trimming shortened V by 5 bases and J by 0 bases, and 11 bases separated the two germline ends. The CDR3 sequence is CASSRTAPSGNTIYF. The CDR3 coding sequence is TGTGCCAGCAGTAGGACAGCCCCCTCTGGAAACACCATATATTTT.

This clone was detected once. This chain connects TRBV27 to TRBJ1-5; TRBD1 might be the D (6 bases). The CDR3 has 17 amino acids. The germline gives CDR1 MNHEY, CDR2 SMNVEV (reference sequence). V shed 1 base and J shed 1 base, with 14 bases lying between them. In nucleotides, the CDR3 is TGTGCCAGCAGTTTATTGATCGGGGGGCGAAGCAATCAGCCCCAGCATTTT. This translates into CASSLLIGGRSNQPQHF.

The chain employs TRBV11-3 and TRBJ2-1; D ambiguous. This CDR3 comprises 13 residues. Trimming removed 4 bases at V and 8 bases at J, with 12 bases between. Germline CDR1 and CDR2: SGHNT and YENEEA. The CDR3 loop is CASSWFLTYEQFF. DNA of the CDR3: TGTGCCAGCAGCTGGTTCCTGACCTATGAGCAGTTCTTC.

The chain uses TRBV29-1 and TRBJ1-1; D is uncertain. Trimming removed 5 bases at V and 5 bases at J, with 12 bases between. Germline V gives CDR1 SQVTM, CDR2 ANQGSEA. This CDR3 has 12 amino acids. CDR3: CSVRGAGTEAFF. The CDR3 nucleotides read TGCAGCGTTAGAGGCGCCGGGACTGAAGCTTTCTTT.

The chain is built from TRBV7-2 and TRBJ1-6; D is possibly TRBD1 (6 bases). V lost 0 bases and J lost 4, with 13 bases in between. The CDR3 has 17 amino acids. Germline loops: CDR1 SGHTA, CDR2 FQGNSA. CDR3 sequence: CASSLALGRGYNSPLHF. The CDR3, as DNA: TGTGCCAGCAGCTTAGCGCTCGGCAGGGGATATAATTCACCCCTCCACTTT.

The chain links TRBV5-6 to TRBJ1-2, with a weak D call TRBD1 (6 bases). The CDR3 sequence is 15 residues long. The germline V gene encodes CDR1 SGHDT and CDR2 YYEEEE. Trimming left V 9 bases short and J 8 bases short, with 26 bases between. This CDR3 is CATSIGGMKAIGYTF. The CDR3, as DNA: TGTGCCACCTCAATAGGGGGGATGAAGGCTATCGGCTACACCTTC.